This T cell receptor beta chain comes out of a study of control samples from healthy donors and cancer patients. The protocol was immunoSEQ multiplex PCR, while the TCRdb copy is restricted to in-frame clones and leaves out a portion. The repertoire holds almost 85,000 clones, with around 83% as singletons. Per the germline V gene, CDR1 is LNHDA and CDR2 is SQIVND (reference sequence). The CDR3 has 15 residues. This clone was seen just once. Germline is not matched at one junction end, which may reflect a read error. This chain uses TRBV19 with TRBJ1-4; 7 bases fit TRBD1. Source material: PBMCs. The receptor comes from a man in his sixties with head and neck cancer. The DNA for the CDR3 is TGTGCCAATAGTCCCCGGACAGGCGCTAATGAAAAACTGTTTTTT. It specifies CANSPRTGANEKLFF.